This passage covers 2 T cell receptor beta chains from one sample sequenced in a study of blood T cell repertoires in COVID-19. Sequencing was performed with immunoSEQ multiplex PCR; in TCRdb, only in-frame clones are kept and a portion is missing. This table holds about 190,000 clones, more than 75% found once. Sequencing was done on a sample of peripheral blood. The receptors were gathered from a woman aged 80 or older with acute or convalescent COVID-19.

J is TRBJ1-6 and V is TRBV4-3; D is unresolved. V lost 4 bases to trimming and J lost 8 bases, with 6 bases between them. This CDR3 region has 12 residues. CDR1 LGHNA and CDR2 YSLEER come from the germline V gene. The CDR3 region is CASSLRDSPLHF. Written as DNA, the CDR3 is TGCGCCAGCAGCCTGAGGGATTCACCCCTCCACTTT.

The genes are TRBV6-5 and TRBJ1-1; D call uncertain. Trimming cost V 5 bases and J 1 base, with 14 bases left between them. This CDR3 contains 15 residues. Germline V CDR1 and CDR2: MNHEY, SVGAGI. CDR3 bases: TGTGCCAGCAGTACGGGAGGGTTAGGGAACACTGAAGCTTTCTTT. Its protein is CASSTGGLGNTEAFF.